The T cell receptor beta chain under discussion was sequenced for a study of response to subunit inactivated influenza vaccine. Between the trimmed V and J ends, which lost 0 bases and 8 bases, there was a span of 5 bases. Germline CDR1 is MNHEY and CDR2 is SVGEGT. The length of the CDR3 is 12 residues. On this clonotype: Its antigen is not identified.

Study-level findings and limits: Each seasonal influenza vaccination recruits few new T cells, the authors suggested.

TCRdb reanalysed the RT-PCR reads using MiXCR and keeps one entry per CDR3 protein. The sample lists over 750,000 distinct CDR3 sequences; around 21% were seen once. The material sequenced was PBMCs from blood, taken 5 days after vaccination. This TCR came from a man aged 50-59 years who received an inactivated influenza vaccine. V and J are TRBV6-2 or TRBV6-3 and TRBJ2-1, with unresolved D. In DNA, the CDR3 is TGTGCCAGCAGTTACTCTGGGTATGAGCAGTTCTTC. This encodes CASSYSGYEQFF.